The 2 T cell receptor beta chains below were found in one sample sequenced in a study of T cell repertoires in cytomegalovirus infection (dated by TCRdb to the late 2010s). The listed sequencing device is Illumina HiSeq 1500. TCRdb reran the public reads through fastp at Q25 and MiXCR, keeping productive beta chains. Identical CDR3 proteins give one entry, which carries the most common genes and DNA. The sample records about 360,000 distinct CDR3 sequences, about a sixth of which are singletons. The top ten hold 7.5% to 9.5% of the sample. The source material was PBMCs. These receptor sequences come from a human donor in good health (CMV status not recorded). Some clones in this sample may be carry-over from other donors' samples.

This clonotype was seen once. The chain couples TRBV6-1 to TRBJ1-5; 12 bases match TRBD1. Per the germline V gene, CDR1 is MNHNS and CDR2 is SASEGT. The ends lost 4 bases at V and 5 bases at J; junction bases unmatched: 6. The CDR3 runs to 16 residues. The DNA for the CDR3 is TGTGCCAGCAGTGTAGCCGGGACAGGGGGCGATCAGCCCCAGCATTTT. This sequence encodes CASSVAGTGGDQPQHF.

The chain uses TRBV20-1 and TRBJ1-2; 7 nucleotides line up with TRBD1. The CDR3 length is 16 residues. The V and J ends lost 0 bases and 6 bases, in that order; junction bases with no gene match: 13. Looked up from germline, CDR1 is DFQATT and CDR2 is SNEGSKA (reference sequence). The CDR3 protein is CSARDYLVGTVHGYTF. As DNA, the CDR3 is TGCAGTGCTAGAGATTATCTAGTGGGGACAGTCCATGGCTACACCTTC.